The next 13 T cell receptor beta chains were all read from a single sample in a study of blood T cell repertoires in COVID-19. Generated by immunoSEQ multiplex PCR, the TCRdb table keeps only in-frame clones and is missing some. The sample carries more than 85,000 clones, over 70% recorded once. Specimen: peripheral blood. The receptors stem from a man at least 80 years old with active or convalescent COVID-19.

The rearrangement links TRBV11-2 to TRBJ1-5; D gene uncertain. The CDR3 is 15 residues long. Trimming took 0 bases from V and 4 from J, leaving 10 bases between them. Germline V gene data show CDR1 as SGHAT and CDR2 as FQNNGV. CDR3 sequence (DNA): TGTGCCAGCAGCTTAGATCTAACGGGGAATCAGCCCCAGCATTTT. It yields the protein CASSLDLTGNQPQHF.

The chain employs TRBV6-6 and TRBJ2-1; 14 bases are a match to TRBD2. The CDR3 runs 17 residues. The ends lost 7 bases at V and 10 bases at J; junction bases unmatched: 15. Per the germline V gene, CDR1 is MNHNY and CDR2 is SVGAGI (reference sequence). Here the CDR3 reads CASTRAPPGLAGVEQFF. The CDR3 DNA follows: TGTGCCAGCACTCGAGCCCCCCCGGGACTAGCGGGGGTGGAGCAGTTCTTC.

A few counts support this clone. The sample has other DNA sequences that encode this CDR3 too. The chain couples TRBV10-2 to TRBJ1-5; D unclear. The germline V gene has CDR1 WSHSY and CDR2 SAAADI. Trimming took off 0 bases at V and 0 bases at J, with 9 bases between the two ends. The CDR3 extends over 16 amino acids. The CDR3 here is CASSESPGNSNQPQHF. The CDR3 DNA is TGCGCCAGCAGTGAGTCTCCGGGGAATAGCAATCAGCCCCAGCATTTT.

J is TRBJ1-6 and V is TRBV9; D gene ambiguous. Trimming pared 0 bases from V and 6 bases from J, leaving 16 bases between. The CDR3 length is 17 residues. Germline-derived CDR1 and CDR2 are SGDLS and YYNGEE. As DNA, the CDR3 is TGTGCCAGCAGCGTAGCTACTATCGAGGGCTCTAATTCACCCCTCCACTTT. It codes for CASSVATIEGSNSPLHF.

This clone appeared a few times. V is TRBV5-1 and J is TRBJ2-5; 10 bases agree with TRBD1. Trimming took 3 bases from V and 4 from J; bases not matched to a gene: 3. CDR3 length: 14 amino acids. From germline, CDR1 is SGHRS and CDR2 YFSETQ. CDR3 in DNA: TGCGCCAGCAGCTCGGGGACAGGGGCAGAGACCCAGTACTTC. Protein sequence: CASSSGTGAETQYF.

The rearrangement links TRBV7-6 to TRBJ2-7, with D uncertain. Germline CDR1 is SGHVS and CDR2 is FNYEAQ. V was trimmed by 1 base and J by 1 base, leaving 14 bases between them. The CDR3 consists of 16 residues. CDR3 residues: CASSLVVGANSYEQYF. The CDR3 DNA is TGTGCCAGCAGCTTAGTAGTCGGTGCCAATTCCTACGAGCAGTACTTC.

CDR3 bases: TGTGCCAGCAGCGTAGTGGCGGGACAGGGCCACAATGAGCAGTTCTTC. This translates into CASSVVAGQGHNEQFF. This chain uses TRBV9 with TRBJ2-1; 9 bases are a match to TRBD1. V gave up 0 bases and J gave up 5 bases; unmatched junction bases: 6. This CDR3 is 16 amino acids long. The germline gives CDR1 SGDLS, CDR2 YYNGEE.

This clone was found once. This chain joins TRBV7-2 and TRBJ1-1, with D unresolved. V was clipped by 10 bases and J by 2 bases, with 11 bases between them. The CDR3 is made up of 12 amino acids. Germline V gene lookup returns CDR1 SGHTA and CDR2 FQGNSA. Written as DNA, the CDR3 is TGTGCCACCCGGGAGCCTAACACTGAAGCTTTCTTT. Protein: CATREPNTEAFF.

V gene TRBV11-1 combines with J gene TRBJ2-7; weak D call: TRBD1 (5 bases). CDR1 is SGHAT and CDR2 is FQDESV in the germline V gene (reference sequence). The ends were cut back, 1 base at V and 2 bases at J, with 9 bases in the middle. The CDR3 runs to 14 residues. CDR3 in DNA: TGTGCCAGCAGCTTAGGGCAGGGCACCTACGAGCAGTACTTC. It is translated as CASSLGQGTYEQYF.

This chain links TRBV7-8 with TRBJ2-7; 9 nucleotides align to TRBD1. V dropped 1 base and J dropped 9; count of bases not matched to a gene: 13. From germline, CDR1 is SGHVS and CDR2 FQNEAQ. There are 16 residues in the CDR3. In nucleotides, the CDR3 is TGTGCCAGCAGCTTAGAACGTAACAGGGGGCCCACCGGGCAGTACTTC. It yields the protein CASSLERNRGPTGQYF.

The chain carries TRBV7-9 and TRBJ1-2; TRBD1 is a possible D gene (5 bases). V lost 1 base and J 8 bases, leaving 11 bases between the germline ends. Germline values: CDR1 SEHNR, CDR2 FQNEAQ (reference sequence). The CDR3 consists of 13 residues. The CDR3 sequence is CASSLGGVLGYTF. CDR3 coding DNA: TGTGCCAGCAGCTTAGGGGGGGTCCTGGGCTACACCTTC. Variable domain in full (rest from reference TRBV7-9 and TRBJ1-2): DTGVSQNPRHKITKRGQNVTFRCDPISEHNRLYWYRQTLGQGPEFLTYFQNEAQLEKSRLLSDRFSAERPKGSFSTLEIQRTEQGDSAMYLCASSLGGVLGYTFGSGTRLTVV.

This clone showed up just once. The rearrangement joins TRBV11-3 to TRBJ1-6, with unresolved D. The CDR3 length is 13 residues. Germline CDR1 reads SGHNT; CDR2 reads YENEEA. Trimming took 5 bases from V and 3 from J, leaving 5 bases between them. The CDR3 DNA follows: TGTGCCAGCAGCAGGAGCTATAATTCACCCCTCCACTTT. This translates into CASSRSYNSPLHF. Together with reference TRBV11-3 and TRBJ1-6, the CDR3 gives the full variable domain: EAGVVQSPRYKIIEKKQPVAFWCNPISGHNTLYWYLQNLGQGPELLIRYENEEAVDDSQLPKDRFSAERLKGVDSTLKIQPAELGDSAVYLCASSRSYNSPLHFGNGTRLTVT.

The sample holds one count of this clone. This chain links TRBV29-1 with TRBJ2-5, with D maybe TRBD2 (5 bases). This CDR3 has 12 amino acids. V was trimmed by 7 bases and J by 5 bases, leaving 14 bases between them. CDR1 SQVTM and CDR2 ANQGSEA come from the germline V gene. The CDR3 DNA follows: TGCAGCGGCGGTCAGGACTGGGAGACCCAGTACTTC. Translated: CSGGQDWETQYF. The whole variable domain, filled in from reference TRBV29-1 and TRBJ2-5, reads SAVISQKPSRDICQRGTSLTIQCQVDSQVTMMFWYRQQPGQSLTLIATANQGSEATYESGFVIDKFPISRPNLTFSTLTVSNMSPEDSSIYLCSGGQDWETQYFGPGTRLLVL.